The T cell receptor beta chain under discussion was sequenced for a study of T cell responses to AZD1222 COVID-19 vaccine. TCRdb's table, derived via immunoSEQ multiplex PCR, lists solely in-frame clones and lacks some. The sample shows about 200,000 clones, roughly 94% of them seen only once. Regarding this clone: Its target is unknown.

The germline V gene has CDR1 KGHDR and CDR2 SFDVKD. The ends were cut back, 5 bases at V and 4 bases at J, with 17 bases in the middle. CDR3 length equals 15 residues. Study outcomes and limitations: Among vaccine-associated CD4 TCRs, coverage spanned spike, with dominance at 160-218 and 743-854. Unmutated regions of variants are reportedly targeted by nearly half of spike-specific TCRs. White British people made up most donors, females outnumbered males, and clonal diversity was possibly underestimated. Vaccination with two AZD1222 doses was followed by a rise in Spike-specific TCR breadth and depth.

The sample here was peripheral blood, taken 28 days after the second dose of the MenACWY control vaccine. The chain combines TRBV24-1 with TRBJ2-7, with D unclear. This TCR derives from an adult who received the MenACWY meningococcal vaccine as a control. The CDR3 is CATSAPGERGYEQYF. In DNA form, the CDR3 reads TGTGCCACCAGTGCCCCAGGAGAGCGAGGATACGAGCAGTACTTC.